The 27 T cell receptor beta chains below all came from one sample that was sequenced in a study of T cell repertoires in cytomegalovirus infection. These TCRs' antigens remain unknown. Each CDR3 protein gets one entry after TCRdb re-called the reads with MiXCR. Of 650,000 to 900,000 distinct CDR3 sequences listed, roughly 33% were seen once; the top ten hold about an eighth. Sample: cultured CD8+ T cells from PBMCs, taken from culture after CMV antigen stimulation. All receptors come from a human donor in good health (CMV status not recorded). Some clones in this sample may be carry-over from other donors' samples.

CDR3 DNA: TGTGCCAGCATCCCTTTAACCTTACAGGGCAAAGGGGACAATGAGCAGTTCTTC. Its translation is CASIPLTLQGKGDNEQFF. The chain carries TRBV2 and TRBJ2-1, with TRBD1 as a possible D gene (6 bases). Germline values: CDR1 SNHLY, CDR2 FYNNEI. Trimming removed 7 bases from V and 5 bases from J, with 27 bases in between. CDR3 length: 18 amino acids.

This clonotype was seen a handful of times. The chain combines TRBV4-1 with TRBJ2-3; D is perhaps TRBD2 (6 bases). V was clipped by 4 bases and J by 1 base, with 15 bases between them. The CDR3 has 16 amino acids. CDR1 is MGHRA, CDR2 YSYEKL, per germline. CDR3 DNA: TGCGCCAGCAGCCCCCTTGGGCGGGGCCGCACAGATACGCAGTATTTT. Amino acids: CASSPLGRGRTDTQYF.

The sample holds a few counts of this clonotype. This chain joins TRBV19 and TRBJ2-6; D is ambiguous. The germline CDR1 and CDR2 sequences are LNHDA and SQIVND (reference sequence). This CDR3 has 15 residues. Trimming removed 6 bases at V and 0 bases at J, with 9 bases between. The CDR3 DNA reads as TGTGCCAGTAGCCCCGAGAGCTCTGGGGCCAACGTCCTGACTTTC. Translation: CASSPESSGANVLTF.

The chain employs TRBV4-1 and TRBJ2-1; D remains ambiguous. The CDR3 is 14 residues long. V was pared by 5 bases and J by 4 bases, with 12 bases between. Germline CDR1 is MGHRA and CDR2 is YSYEKL. The CDR3, as DNA: TGCGCCAGCAGCGTCCAGGTGCCTTACAATGAGCAGTTCTTC. Protein sequence: CASSVQVPYNEQFF.

The chain uses TRBV7-8 and TRBJ2-7, with 9 bases fitting TRBD1. Unmatched junction bases numbered 15, after V lost 1 base and J lost 5 bases. CDR1 and CDR2 (germline): SGHVS, FQNEAQ. CDR3 size: 18 residues. The DNA for the CDR3 is TGTGCCAGCAGCTTAGAGGCATTAGTGGACAGGGGCTACCACGAGCAGTACTTC. This translates into CASSLEALVDRGYHEQYF. Drawing the rest from reference TRBV7-8 and TRBJ2-7, the complete variable domain is GAGVSQSPRYKVAKRGQDVALRCDPISGHVSLFWYQQALGQGPEFLTYFQNEAQLDKSGLPSDRFFAERPEGSVSTLKIQRTQQEDSAVYLCASSLEALVDRGYHEQYFGPGTRLTVT.

The chain carries TRBV6-2 or TRBV6-3 and TRBJ2-1; 10 bases match TRBD2. With V trimmed by 3 bases and J by 9 bases, 5 bases remained unmatched. Germline V gene sequence: CDR1 MNHEY, CDR2 SVGEGT. This CDR3 has 14 amino acids. CDR3 DNA: TGTGCCAGCAGTTATACTAGCGGGGATGTTGAGCAGTTCTTC. Translating it yields CASSYTSGDVEQFF.

This clonotype came up a few times. The chain employs TRBV7-9 and TRBJ2-2; 7 bases map to TRBD1. The CDR3 has 15 residues. Unmatched junction bases numbered 6, after V lost 4 bases and J lost 4 bases. Germline-derived CDR1 and CDR2 are SEHNR and FQNEAQ (reference sequence). DNA for the CDR3: TGTGCCAGCAGCTCCGAGACAGGGTTCACCGGGGAGCTGTTTTTT. Translation gives CASSSETGFTGELFF.

The chain uses TRBV28 and TRBJ2-1, with D uncertain. The CDR3 spans 14 residues. Germline CDR1 MDHEN, CDR2 SYDVKM. V lost 5 bases and J lost 0, with 8 bases in between. In DNA form, the CDR3 reads TGTGCCAGCAGTCTCATGAGCTCCTACAATGAGCAGTTCTTC. Translating gives CASSLMSSYNEQFF. Supplemented by reference TRBV28 and TRBJ2-1, the full variable domain reads DVKVTQSSRYLVKRTGEKVFLECVQDMDHENMFWYRQDPGLGLRLIYFSYDVKMKEKGDIPEGYSVSREKKERFSLILESASTNQTSMYLCASSLMSSYNEQFFGPGTRLTVL.

This clonotype has a count of ten or more. This rearrangement joins TRBV12-3 or TRBV12-4 to TRBJ2-1, with D possibly TRBD1 on 6 matching bases. V lost 6 bases, J lost 5 bases, and 14 bases lay in between. The CDR3 has 14 residues. DNA of the CDR3: TGTGCCAGCAGCCACTGGGGGCAGAACAATGAGCAGTTCTTC. This sequence encodes CASSHWGQNNEQFF.

The gene calls are TRBV7-9 and TRBJ1-1, with D maybe TRBD1 (5 bases). The CDR3 totals 12 residues. Trimming left V 6 bases short and J 7 bases short, with 12 bases between. CDR1 and CDR2 (germline): SEHNR, FQNEAQ (reference sequence). The CDR3 sequence: CASSGGEIEAFF. Here the CDR3 DNA reads TGTGCCAGCAGTGGGGGGGAAATTGAAGCTTTCTTT.

This clonotype has a single count. The rearrangement links TRBV27 to TRBJ2-1; a weak D match, TRBD1 (5 bases). This CDR3 is 15 amino acids long. Germline loops: CDR1 MNHEY, CDR2 SMNVEV (reference sequence). Trimming took 6 bases from V and 0 from J, leaving 12 bases between them. The CDR3 here is CASRGRGSSYNEQFF. CDR3 nucleotides: TGTGCCAGCAGGGGAAGGGGAAGCTCCTACAATGAGCAGTTCTTC.

A remark on this clonotype: A read error is possible here, since a much larger clone lies one base away. The chain couples TRBV6-1 to TRBJ2-1; TRBD1 matches at 12 bases. There are 15 residues in the CDR3. V shed 6 bases, J shed 12 bases, and the junction held 12 bases outside the gene matches. From germline, CDR1 is MNHNS and CDR2 SASEGT. The CDR3 protein is CASRYQWRDRGPQFF. The CDR3 DNA is TGTGCCAGCAGGTACCAATGGAGGGACAGGGGGCCGCAGTTCTTC.

A word on this clonotype: This may come from a read error, since a much larger clone is one base off. The V gene is TRBV7-9, the J gene TRBJ1-4; TRBD1 matches at 9 bases. Germline V gene lookup returns CDR1 SEHNR and CDR2 FQNEAQ (reference sequence). This CDR3 comprises 16 residues. The CDR3 nucleotides read TGTGCCAGCAGCCCTCTCGGGACAGGGATTCGTGAAAAACTGTATTTT. It codes for CASSPLGTGIREKLYF.

This rearrangement joins TRBV4-1 to TRBJ1-2; no clear D. V was clipped by 4 bases and J by 8 bases, with 14 bases between them. Germline CDR1 MGHRA, CDR2 YSYEKL. CDR3 size: 13 residues. CDR3 amino acids: CASSPRWGEGYTF. CDR3 DNA: TGCGCCAGCAGCCCGAGATGGGGAGAGGGCTACACCTTC.

Regarding this clonotype: A read error may explain this, as a much larger clone is one base away. The chain joins TRBV7-2 to TRBJ2-1, with D maybe TRBD1 (5 bases). Between the trimmed V and J ends, which lost 5 bases and 0 bases, there was a span of 11 bases. The CDR3 length is 15 residues. Germline CDR1 is SGHTA and CDR2 is FQGNSA. CDR3 in amino acids: CASSADICSYNEQFF. The CDR3 nucleotides are TGTGCCAGCAGCGCGGACATTTGCTCCTACAATGAGCAGTTCTTC.

This clonotype was counted only a few times. The J gene is TRBJ1-6, the V gene TRBV6-1; D unclear. The CDR3 loop spans 16 amino acids. V dropped 0 bases and J dropped 8 bases, with 14 bases sitting between them. The V gene's germline CDR1 is MNHNS and CDR2 SASEGT. The chain's CDR3 is CASSEALPPVDSPLHF. The DNA of the CDR3 is TGTGCCAGCAGTGAAGCGCTCCCCCCAGTGGATTCACCCCTCCACTTT.

The chain employs TRBV5-6 and TRBJ2-2; TRBD1 matches at 7 bases. Germline V gives CDR1 SGHDT, CDR2 YYEEEE. This CDR3 spans 16 amino acids. With 4 bases clipped from V and 6 bases from J, the junction kept 12 bases outside the gene matches. DNA for the CDR3: TGTGCCAGCAGCCTAGAACAGGGGACGTGGGCCGGGGAGCTGTTTTTT. Translated, it gives CASSLEQGTWAGELFF.

There are many counts of this clonotype. The rearrangement uses TRBV6-6 and TRBJ1-3; D unresolved. The germline V and J ends were trimmed by 0 bases and 4 bases, with 10 bases remaining between them. CDR3 length: 15 amino acids. CDR1 is MNHNY and CDR2 is SVGAGI in the germline V gene (reference sequence). The CDR3 coding sequence is TGTGCCAGCAGTTACTCGGTCGGGGTCGGAAACACCATATATTTT. This gives the protein CASSYSVGVGNTIYF.

This clonotype turned up a few times. J is TRBJ2-2 and V is TRBV7-2, with 9 bases that match TRBD2. Germline V gene sequence: CDR1 SGHTA, CDR2 FQGNSA. Trimming at V came to 1 base and at J to 3 bases, leaving 12 bases not matched to a gene. The CDR3 is 19 amino acids. This chain's CDR3 is CASSLGGGRGGPHTGELFF. Here the CDR3 DNA reads TGTGCCAGCAGCTTAGGAGGCGGGCGGGGGGGCCCACACACCGGGGAGCTGTTTTTT.

This clonotype was detected only a few times. V and J are TRBV27 and TRBJ2-2; possible D gene TRBD1, 5 bases. Trimming shortened V by 4 bases and J by 6 bases, and 24 bases separated the two germline ends. In germline, CDR1 is MNHEY, CDR2 SMNVEV (reference sequence). The CDR3 is 18 amino acids. CDR3 nucleotides: TGTGCCAGCAGTTCGCGACCTCTAGGGGTTCGGTATGCCGGGGAGCTGTTTTTT. Translation: CASSSRPLGVRYAGELFF.

This clonotype turned up a few times. The rearrangement joins TRBV13 to TRBJ1-4, with 7 positions matching TRBD1. Trimming at V came to 5 bases and at J to 6 bases, leaving 9 bases not matched to a gene. The germline gives CDR1 PRHDT, CDR2 FYEKMQ (reference sequence). This CDR3 has 15 residues. The DNA of the CDR3 is TGTGCCAGCAGCCGGACCGGGACAGTGGATGAAAAACTGTTTTTT. It yields the protein CASSRTGTVDEKLFF.

This sequence joins TRBV7-2 and TRBJ1-1; unclear D gene. CDR1 and CDR2 (germline): SGHTA, FQGNSA. The V and J ends lost 1 base and 8 bases respectively, with 14 bases between them. The CDR3 sequence is 14 residues long. The DNA of the CDR3 is TGTGCCAGCAGCTTAGTTGAGGGCGCCGAAGAAGCTTTCTTT. Amino acids: CASSLVEGAEEAFF. The variable domain in full, completed from reference TRBV7-2 and TRBJ1-1, reads GAGVSQSPSNKVTEKGKDVELRCDPISGHTALYWYRQSLGQGLEFLIYFQGNSAPDKSGLPSDRFSAERTGGSVSTLTIQRTQQEDSAVYLCASSLVEGAEEAFFGQGTRLTVV.

The chain is built from TRBV4-2 and TRBJ2-1, with D perhaps matching TRBD2 (5 bases). Trimming shortened V by 6 bases and J by 4 bases, and 22 bases separated the two germline ends. The CDR3 has 17 residues. Germline-derived CDR1 and CDR2 are LGHNA and YNFKEQ. The CDR3 nucleotides read TGTGCCAGCAGTTCGGAGGATGATGGGATTTTATACAATGAGCAGTTCTTC. Its protein is CASSSEDDGILYNEQFF.

The J gene is TRBJ2-5, the V gene TRBV13, with D perhaps matching TRBD1 (6 bases). The CDR3 is 13 amino acids. In germline, CDR1 is PRHDT, CDR2 FYEKMQ (reference sequence). Trimming cost V 8 bases and J 2 bases, with 12 bases left between them. The CDR3 sequence: CASGTTGQETQYF. CDR3 bases: TGTGCCAGCGGAACGACAGGTCAAGAGACCCAGTACTTC.

Notes on this clonotype: This clone may be a read error of a much larger clone one base away. V is TRBV7-2 and J is TRBJ2-1; D call uncertain. Germline values: CDR1 SGHTA, CDR2 FQGNSA. The CDR3 loop spans 14 amino acids. With 2 bases removed from V and 5 bases from J, the gap between germline ends came to 10 bases. This chain's CDR3 is CASSLMSRDNEQFF. CDR3 DNA sequence: TGTGCCAGCAGCTTAATGTCACGGGACAATGAGCAGTTCTTC.

This clonotype has more than one count but fewer than ten. This chain uses TRBV7-9 with TRBJ1-1, with D maybe TRBD1 (6 bases). From germline, CDR1 is SEHNR and CDR2 FQNEAQ (reference sequence). Trimming pared 5 bases from V and 8 bases from J, leaving 15 bases between. This CDR3 has 13 amino acids. The CDR3 loop is CASSKAGAGEAFF. The CDR3 nucleotides read TGTGCCAGCAGCAAAGCAGGGGCCGGCGAAGCTTTCTTT.

With regard to this clonotype: This could be a read error, since a much larger clone is one nucleotide away. The CDR3 is CANSFKQDLSYEQYF. The CDR3 DNA follows: TGTGCCAACAGCTTCAAACAGGACCTCTCCTACGAGCAGTACTTC. The genes are TRBV7-8 and TRBJ2-7, with D possibly TRBD1 on 5 matching bases. The CDR3 runs 15 residues. From germline, CDR1 is SGHVS and CDR2 FQNEAQ. The full variable domain, in which reference TRBV7-8 and TRBJ2-7 provide the parts outside the CDR3, is GAGVSQSPRYKVAKRGQDVALRCDPISGHVSLFWYQQALGQGPEFLTYFQNEAQLDKSGLPSDRFFAERPEGSVSTLKIQRTQQEDSAVYLCANSFKQDLSYEQYFGPGTRLTVT.